This T cell receptor (beta chain) was sequenced in a study of vaccination and CD4 T cells after COVID-19 (dated 2022 in TCRdb). Background for the entire study: SARS-CoV-2 positivity had been established in the convalescent patients by nasal swab PCR, and mild disease was recorded in under ten of these patients and severe disease in one. In the convalescent cohort there were six males and four females, among whom were two Hispanic individuals, seven Caucasians, two Asians and one multiracial person. Participants got two doses of the Pfizer-BioNTech BNT162b2 vaccine (n=8) or two doses of the Moderna mRNA-1273 vaccine (n=2). Post-COVID blood samples were collected from convalescent patients a median of about 92 days after diagnosis, with a range of about 30 to 180 days. Post-vaccine blood samples were collected a median of approximately 68 days after the second vaccine dose, ranging from about 13 to 241 days. The cultures were stimulated with overlapping spike peptide pools from SARS-CoV-2 and from the common cold coronaviruses HCoV-NL63, HCoV-OC43 and HCoV-229E. As controls, cultures received a CEFX viral epitope pool (the positive control), an HIV-1 Nef peptide pool (the negative control), or no peptide at all. The spike-specific CD4+ TCR repertoire was compared before and after mRNA vaccination in under 11 COVID-19 convalescent patients and a handful of infection-naive healthy vaccine recipients.

Results the study describes overall, beyond this receptor: Although the median number of SARS-CoV-2-reactive clonotypes went up from around 19 after infection to 38 after vaccination, the increase was not significant. Relatively few convalescent patients were included in the study, and early timepoints after natural infection were not analyzed. In convalescent patients, nearly all vaccine-specific clones (304 of 307) were found to be mono-reactive for SARS-CoV-2 spike rather than cross-reactive with common cold coronaviruses. Among convalescent patients, a median 86.3% of the SARS-CoV-2-reactive clones seen after vaccination appeared only after vaccination, which suggests priming specific to the vaccine.

As to this clonotype: Its binding antigen is unknown. No much larger clone is present one base from it, and per-base qualities are unavailable.

The library was prepared using PCR. At the Johns Hopkins FTIC core, DNA from the cultured CD4+ T cells underwent TCR sequencing with the Oncomine TCR Beta short-read assay. The QIAamp micro DNA kit was used to extract genomic DNA from the cultured CD4+ T cells. Oncomine TCR Beta libraries made from cultured CD4+ T cells were pooled using unique dual indexes and sequenced on an Illumina iSeq 100. On the study's bioinformatics: Non-productive sequences were removed, and CDR3s that did not start with C, did not end with F or W, or were shorter than 7 amino acids were discarded. The MANAFEST web application identified antigen-specific clonotypes by comparing peptide-stimulated wells against reference wells and other culture wells. For a clone to be called positive, the clone needed an FDR below 0.05, an odds ratio above 5, and a productive frequency above 0.1% in at least two of three replicate wells. Cross-reactive clonotypes were defined as significantly expanded in both SARS-CoV-2 spike wells and at least one common cold coronavirus spike condition. Using R version 3.6.1, CDR3 homology was evaluated through Levenshtein distances (stringdist) along with unrooted phylogenetic trees (ape). TCRdb trimmed public reads at Q25 via fastp, called clones via MiXCR and kept in-frame beta chains. Every entry covers one CDR3 protein and lists the most common genes and DNA from its rows. The V and J calls, along with clone size, are taken from TCRdb and not from the paper's own processing. The sample profile shows 6,600 or so distinct CDR3 sequences; 25% to 35% of them were found once. 10% to 14% of the sample is in the top ten clones.

The intended sense of this specimen's treatment or condition label: 10-day PBMC culture with coronavirus spike peptide pools or control peptides (ViraFEST assay). The study used the ViraFEST assay, which expanded antigen-specific T cells with peptide pools and then identified expanded clonotypes by TCR sequencing. The convalescent patients' positive SARS-CoV-2 PCR tests fell between March and December 2020, which was before the Alpha, Beta and Delta variants emerged in the United States. Each well held 2 million or so PBMCs cultured in IMDM containing approximately 5% human AB serum and around 10 IU/ml IL-2, with about 10 ug/ml peptide pools added. On days 3 and 7, half of the culture medium was replaced with fresh IL-2-containing medium. Once the cells had been in culture for around 10 days, the EasySep CD4+ T cell isolation kit was used to isolate CD4+ T cells by negative selection. Ficoll-Paque Plus gradient centrifugation was used to isolate PBMCs from whole blood, and the isolated PBMCs were then either used fresh or cryopreserved at -140C. Culture conditions were generally each tested in triplicate wells.

The germline V gene (reference sequence) sets CDR1 to LNHDA and CDR2 to SQIVND. The CDR3 runs 15 residues from the cysteine to the phenylalanine. The DNA shown is the 45-base CDR3, in frame from base 1. V and J lose 4 bases and 4 bases, and a span of 16 bases separates them. This sequence originates from a human donor who had recovered from COVID-19. The rearrangement combines TRBV19 with TRBJ1-1; too little of a D gene remains to name it. Specimen: CD4+ T cells from blood, cultured in vitro, collected after SARS-CoV-2 vaccination. The CDR3 sequence is CASSTLRTILTEAFF. The nucleotide sequence reads as follows: TGTGCCAGTAGTACCCTCCGGACCATCCTCACTGAAGCTTTCTTT. The CDR3, completed at both ends by the reference TRBV19 and TRBJ1-1 genes, gives the full variable domain DGGITQSPKYLFRKEGQNVTLSCEQNLNHDAMYWYRQDPGQGLRLIYYSQIVNDFQKGDIAEGYSVSREKKESFPLTVTSAQKNPTAFYLCASSTLRTILTEAFFGQGTRLTVV.